The text below deals with one T cell receptor (beta chain). This beta chain is a stray read from a library made for alpha chains; its abundance is not meaningful. This sample is drawn from a study of spatial heterogeneity in lung cancer. The time point denotes: sample taken at primary tumor resection. The donor population consisted of approximately 70 patients with untreated, early-stage non-small cell lung cancer. Unsorted tumor, nontumor lung tissue or cryopreserved PBMC supplied the whole RNA. The CDR3 covers 13 residues. V was pared by 7 bases and J by 6 bases, with 16 bases between. Germline-derived CDR1 and CDR2 are DFQATT and SNEGSKA (reference sequence). Each CDR3 protein is one row after TCRdb ran MiXCR on the 5' RACE reads. In total, the table holds roughly 66 distinct CDR3 sequences.

V is TRBV20-1 and J is TRBJ2-1; TRBD2 might be the D (6 bases). Sequencing was performed on normal lung tissue next to the tumor, taken at surgery. The receptor comes from a female donor with early-stage non-small cell lung cancer. CDR3 bases: TGCAGTGGCCCTAGCGACCAGGGCAATGAGCAGTTCTTC. Residues: CSGPSDQGNEQFF.